Below are 4 T cell receptor beta chains sequenced from a single sample in a study of cytomegalovirus exposure and HLA in healthy donors (dated by TCRdb to about 2017). Libraries were made using the immunoSEQ multiplex PCR assay. For the multiplex PCR, a mixture combining 60 forward primers for TCR Vbeta segments and 13 reverse primers for TCR Jbeta segments was used. Drawn from immuneACCESS, this table holds only the in-frame rearrangements with V and J called that TCRdb kept. Clones are partly lost; checked studies trace under half to an unresolved V gene and leave the rest unexplained. This sample holds 150,000 to 200,000 clones; about 80% were observed only once. The top ten constitute 2% to 2.5% of the sample. The sample comprised PBMCs. These receptors were obtained from a woman aged 30 to 39 in good health and CMV-seronegative.

This rearrangement joins TRBV7-2 to TRBJ2-3; D remains unclear. The germline gives CDR1 SGHTA, CDR2 FQGNSA. The V and J ends lost 1 base and 3 bases respectively, with 8 bases between them. This CDR3 is built from 14 residues. This CDR3 reads CASSLDKVTDTQYF. The CDR3 DNA is TGTGCCAGCAGCTTAGACAAAGTGACAGATACGCAGTATTTT.

The chain carries TRBV28 and TRBJ1-5; a possible D gene is TRBD1 (6 bases). The CDR3 totals 14 residues. Deletions cut 6 bases from V and 7 bases from J, with 16 bases between. The V gene's germline CDR1 is MDHEN and CDR2 SYDVKM. CDR3 DNA: TGTGCCAGCAGCCTCAGGGGAGTGAGACAGCCCCAGCATTTT. It specifies CASSLRGVRQPQHF.

J is TRBJ2-5 and V is TRBV28; D is perhaps TRBD1 (6 bases). This CDR3 contains 15 residues. Trimming stripped 7 bases from V and 5 bases from J, with 20 bases between. Germline V gene sequence: CDR1 MDHEN, CDR2 SYDVKM. The CDR3 is CASTNVRGPGETQYF. The CDR3 bases are TGTGCCAGCACTAACGTCAGGGGACCGGGGGAGACCCAGTACTTC.

The genes are TRBV9 and TRBJ2-1; 9 bases align to TRBD1. This CDR3 comprises 15 residues. With V trimmed by 3 bases and J by 1 base, 2 bases remained unmatched. Per germline, CDR1 SGDLS and CDR2 YYNGEE. The CDR3 is CASSGGTGSYNEQFF. In DNA form, the CDR3 reads TGTGCCAGCAGCGGAGGGACAGGGTCCTACAATGAGCAGTTCTTC.